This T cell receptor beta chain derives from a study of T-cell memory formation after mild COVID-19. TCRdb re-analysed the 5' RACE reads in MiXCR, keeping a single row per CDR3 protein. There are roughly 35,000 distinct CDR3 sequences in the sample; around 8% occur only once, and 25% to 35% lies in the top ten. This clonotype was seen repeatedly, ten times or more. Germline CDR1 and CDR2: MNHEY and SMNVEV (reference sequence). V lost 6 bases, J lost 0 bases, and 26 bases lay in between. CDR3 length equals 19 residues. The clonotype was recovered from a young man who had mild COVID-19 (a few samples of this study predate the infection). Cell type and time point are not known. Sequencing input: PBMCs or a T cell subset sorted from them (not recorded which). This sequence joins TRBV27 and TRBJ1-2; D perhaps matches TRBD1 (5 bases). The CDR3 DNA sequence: TGTGCCAGCAGACCCTTAAAGGGGCAGGGTGCCCTAGCTAACTATGGCTACACCTTC. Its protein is CASRPLKGQGALANYGYTF.